Listed below are T cell receptor beta chains from one sample, sequenced in a study of cytomegalovirus exposure and HLA in healthy donors. Assay: immunoSEQ multiplex PCR; the TCRdb copy retains only in-frame clones and omits some. This table has 150,000 to 200,000 clones, around 85% appearing once. The sequencing sample was made of PBMCs. These receptors originate from a man aged 18 to 29 in good health and CMV-seropositive. The CDR3 runs from the conserved cysteine through the conserved F or W. The order of the fields is V gene, J gene, clone size, D gene, CDR3 protein, CDR3 DNA. D genes are given only for firm matches. Only some rows state a clone size, as once, few, many or a class for expanded clones.

TRBV4-1	TRBJ2-3	NA	TRBD2	CASSLGLAGGIVTDTQYF	TGCGCCAGCAGCCTTGGACTAGCGGGAGGGATCGTCACAGATACGCAGTATTTT
TRBV14	TRBJ2-7	NA	NA	CASSQGRKGTSSYEQYF	TGTGCCAGCAGCCAAGGGCGAAAAGGGACATCATCCTACGAGCAGTACTTC
TRBV7-9	TRBJ2-7	NA	NA	CASSSTAGGRSYEQYF	TGTGCCAGCAGCTCAACAGCGGGTGGGCGATCCTACGAGCAGTACTTC
TRBV2	TRBJ1-1	NA	NA	CASSTGIGDTEAFF	TGTGCCAGCAGTACAGGGATCGGCGACACTGAAGCTTTCTTT
TRBV19	TRBJ1-2	NA	TRBD1	CASKPEQGQGDYGYTF	TGTGCCAGCAAACCTGAACAGGGTCAGGGGGACTATGGCTACACCTTC
TRBV27	TRBJ2-3	NA	NA	CASSLSFTSTDTQYF	TGTGCCAGCAGTTTATCCTTCACAAGCACAGATACGCAGTATTTT
TRBV28	TRBJ2-5	NA	TRBD2	CASKAGGLFEETQYF	TGTGCCAGCAAAGCGGGAGGGCTATTTGAAGAGACCCAGTACTTC
TRBV5-4	TRBJ2-5	NA	TRBD2	CASSFSAGGPPQETQYF	TGTGCCAGCAGCTTCTCAGCGGGAGGGCCACCCCAAGAGACCCAGTACTTC
TRBV5-1	TRBJ2-1	NA	TRBD2	CASSSSSGSAGGVEQFF	TGCGCCAGCAGCTCTTCTAGCGGGAGCGCCGGTGGGGTTGAGCAGTTCTTC
TRBV30	TRBJ2-7	once	TRBD2	CAWSRGLAGVQYEQYF	TGTGCCTGGAGTCGTGGACTAGCGGGGGTCCAATACGAGCAGTACTTC
TRBV5-6	TRBJ1-5	NA	NA	CASSLGAFSNQPQHF	TGTGCCAGCAGCTTGGGGGCATTTAGCAATCAGCCCCAGCATTTT
TRBV15	TRBJ2-1	NA	NA	CATSRARGVYNEQFF	TGTGCCACCAGCAGGGCCAGGGGGGTATACAATGAGCAGTTCTTC
TRBV7-9	TRBJ2-3	NA	NA	CASSSLGGTDTQYF	TGTGCCAGCAGTTCGCTGGGCGGCACAGATACGCAGTATTTT
TRBV6-5	TRBJ2-3	NA	TRBD2	CASRPTSGRLDTQYF	TGTGCCAGCAGACCGACTAGCGGGAGGTTAGATACGCAGTATTTT
TRBV5-5	TRBJ1-1	NA	NA	CASSFQGFEAFF	TGTGCCAGCAGCTTTCAGGGGTTTGAAGCTTTCTTT
TRBV7-9	TRBJ2-2	NA	TRBD2	CASRSGTANTGELFF	TGTGCCAGCAGAAGCGGGACGGCGAACACCGGGGAGCTGTTTTTT
TRBV19	TRBJ1-1	once	NA	CASSAAGFSEAFF	TGTGCCAGTAGCGCGGCGGGGTTCTCTGAAGCTTTCTTT
TRBV28	TRBJ2-1	NA	TRBD2	CASSSGGLAGLSSYNEQFF	TGTGCCAGCAGTTCGGGTGGACTAGCGGGGTTGAGCTCCTACAATGAGCAGTTCTTC
TRBV28	TRBJ1-3	NA	NA	CASSFRGASGNTIYF	TGTGCCAGCAGTTTCCGGGGGGCCTCTGGAAACACCATATATTTT
TRBV7-8	TRBJ2-1	NA	NA	CASSLAYGSYNEQFF	TGTGCCAGCAGCTTAGCCTACGGGTCGTACAATGAGCAGTTCTTC
TRBV6-6	TRBJ1-2	NA	NA	CASSYEGSPTYGYTF	TGTGCCAGCAGTTATGAGGGAAGCCCTACCTATGGCTACACCTTC
TRBV4-1	TRBJ2-3	NA	TRBD2	CASSHLGLGSTDTQYF	TGCGCCAGCAGCCACCTGGGACTAGGGAGCACAGATACGCAGTATTTT
TRBV7-3	TRBJ2-3	once	TRBD2	CASSLGTSGGTGDTQYF	TGTGCCAGCAGCTTAGGTACTAGCGGAGGAACGGGAGATACGCAGTATTTT
TRBV9	TRBJ2-7	NA	TRBD1	CASSVPYPETGVIYEQYF	TGTGCCAGCAGCGTACCATACCCTGAAACAGGGGTAATCTACGAGCAGTACTTC
TRBV14	TRBJ2-4	NA	NA	CASSPSATKPPDF	TGTGCCAGCAGTCCCTCGGCGACTAAACCCCCTGACTTC
TRBV9	TRBJ2-3	NA	TRBD2	CASSRTSGSTDTQYF	TGTGCCAGCAGCCGGACTAGCGGGAGCACAGATACGCAGTATTTT
TRBV10-2	TRBJ2-1	NA	TRBD2	CASSENMGYRTSGGSYEQFF	TGCGCCAGCAGTGAAAATATGGGCTACCGGACTAGCGGGGGGAGTTATGAGCAGTTCTTC
TRBV2	TRBJ2-3	NA	TRBD1	CASSEWDRSGSQYF	TGTGCCAGCAGTGAATGGGACAGGTCAGGTTCCCAGTATTTT
TRBV9	TRBJ2-7	NA	NA	CASSPSQGAPYEQYF	TGTGCCAGCAGCCCCTCACAGGGAGCGCCCTACGAGCAGTACTTC
TRBV5-1	TRBJ2-7	NA	TRBD1	CASSLNRDSSYEQYF	TGCGCCAGCAGCTTAAACAGGGACAGCTCCTACGAGCAGTACTTC
TRBV12-5	TRBJ1-2	few	TRBD1	CASGSGDRNYGYTF	TGTGCTAGTGGTTCGGGGGACAGGAACTATGGCTACACCTTC
TRBV29-1	TRBJ2-7	NA	NA	CSVFGYEQYF	TGCAGCGTTTTCGGGTACGAGCAGTACTTC